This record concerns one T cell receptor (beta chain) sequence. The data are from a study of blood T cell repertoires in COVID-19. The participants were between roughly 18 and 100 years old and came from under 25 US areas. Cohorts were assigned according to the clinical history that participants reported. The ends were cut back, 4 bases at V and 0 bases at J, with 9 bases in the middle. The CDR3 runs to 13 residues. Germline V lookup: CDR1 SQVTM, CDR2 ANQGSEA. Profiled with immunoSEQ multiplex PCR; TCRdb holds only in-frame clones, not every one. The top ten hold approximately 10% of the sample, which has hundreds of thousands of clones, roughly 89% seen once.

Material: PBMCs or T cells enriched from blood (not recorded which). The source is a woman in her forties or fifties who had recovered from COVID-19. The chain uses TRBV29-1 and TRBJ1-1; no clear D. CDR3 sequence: CSVVYQLNTEAFF. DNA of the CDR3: TGCAGCGTTGTCTACCAACTGAACACTGAAGCTTTCTTT.